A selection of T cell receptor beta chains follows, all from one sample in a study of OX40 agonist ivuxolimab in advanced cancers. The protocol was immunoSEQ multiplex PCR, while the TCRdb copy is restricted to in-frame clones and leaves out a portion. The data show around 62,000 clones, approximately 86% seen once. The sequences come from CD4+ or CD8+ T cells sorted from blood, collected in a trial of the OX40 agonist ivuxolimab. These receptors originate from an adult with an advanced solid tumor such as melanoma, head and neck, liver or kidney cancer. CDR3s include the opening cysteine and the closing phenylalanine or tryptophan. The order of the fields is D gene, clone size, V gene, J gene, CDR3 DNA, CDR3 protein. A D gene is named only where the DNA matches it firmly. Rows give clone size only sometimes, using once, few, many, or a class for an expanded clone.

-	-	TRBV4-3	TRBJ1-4	TGCGCCAGCAGCCAAGAGTTGGGAGAGGGACTGTTTTTT	CASSQELGEGLFF
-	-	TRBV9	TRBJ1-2	TGTGCCAGCAGCGTAGTGAACGGTGGCTACACCTTC	CASSVVNGGYTF
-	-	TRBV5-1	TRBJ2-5	TGCGCCAGCAGCTTCACCGGGCCCAGTCAAGAGACCCAGTACTTC	CASSFTGPSQETQYF
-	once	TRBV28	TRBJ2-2	TGTGCCAGCCGTGTGTTCACCGGGGAGCTGTTTTTT	CASRVFTGELFF
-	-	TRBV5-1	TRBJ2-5	TGCGCCAGCAGCTTAGGGGGGGCGGAAGAGACCCAGTACTTC	CASSLGGAEETQYF
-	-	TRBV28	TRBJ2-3	TGTGCCAGCAGCCCGACCCTTTACGATACGCAGTATTTT	CASSPTLYDTQYF
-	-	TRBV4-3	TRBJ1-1	TGCGCCAGCAGCCAAGGAGGAAACACTGAAGCTTTCTTT	CASSQGGNTEAFF
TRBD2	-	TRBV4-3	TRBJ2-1	TGCGCCAGCAGCCAACTAGCGGGATACTACAATGAGCAGTTCTTC	CASSQLAGYYNEQFF
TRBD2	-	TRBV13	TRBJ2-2	TGTGCCAGCAGCTTAGGTTGGGGACTAGATCAAGGCGGGGAGCTGTTTTTT	CASSLGWGLDQGGELFF
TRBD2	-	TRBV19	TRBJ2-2	TGTGCCAGTACCTCCCGGCGGGGGGAGAACACCGGGGAGCTGTTTTTT	CASTSRRGENTGELFF
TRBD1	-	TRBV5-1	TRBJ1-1	TGCGCCAGCAGCTTGGTGACAGGGGCGAACACTGAAGCTTTCTTT	CASSLVTGANTEAFF
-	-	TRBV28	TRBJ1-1	TGTGCCAGCAGCGTAATTCCCACTGAAGCTTTCTTT	CASSVIPTEAFF
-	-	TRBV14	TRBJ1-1	TGTGCCAGCAGTAGATTACAGGGCGATAACACTGAAGCTTTCTTT	CASSRLQGDNTEAFF
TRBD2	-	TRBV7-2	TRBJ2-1	TGTGCCAGCAGCTTAAGCGGGAGGGCCACATACAATGAGCAGTTCTTC	CASSLSGRATYNEQFF
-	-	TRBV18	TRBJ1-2	TGTGCCAGCTCACTGGCAGCCTATGGATATGGCTACACCTTC	CASSLAAYGYGYTF
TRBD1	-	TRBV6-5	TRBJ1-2	TGTGCCAGCAGTCCCCGGACAGGACTCTATGGCTACACCTTC	CASSPRTGLYGYTF
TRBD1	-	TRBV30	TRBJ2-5	TGTGCCTGGAACCGGGACAGGGGGGAGACCCAGTACTTC	CAWNRDRGETQYF
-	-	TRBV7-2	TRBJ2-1	TGTGCCAGCAGCCAGGGACCAACAAGGATGCAGTTCTTC	CASSQGPTRMQFF
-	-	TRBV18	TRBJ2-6	TGTGCCAGCTCATCTGTCGAATACTCTGGGGCCAACGTCCTGACTTTC	CASSSVEYSGANVLTF
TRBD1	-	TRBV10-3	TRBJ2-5	TGTGCCATCAGTGAAGGGGGCACTAGGGCGGGGACCCAGTACTTC	CAISEGGTRAGTQYF
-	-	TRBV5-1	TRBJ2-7	TGCGCCAGCAGCTTGGGTAATCGCGAGCAGTACTTC	CASSLGNREQYF
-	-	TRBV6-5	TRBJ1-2	TGTGCCAGCAGTTACGCACGATACAGGGCGCATGGCTACACCTTC	CASSYARYRAHGYTF
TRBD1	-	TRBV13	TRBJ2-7	TGTGCCAGCAGAAGACAGGGGGCGGCCGAGCAGTACTTC	CASRRQGAAEQYF
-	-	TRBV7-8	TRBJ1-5	TGTGCCAGCAGCCCCAGGGGCTTTCGCAATCAGCCCCAGCATTTT	CASSPRGFRNQPQHF
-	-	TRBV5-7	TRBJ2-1	TGTGCCAGCAGCGACAGCCAGATGAGGTACAATGAGCAGTTCTTC	CASSDSQMRYNEQFF
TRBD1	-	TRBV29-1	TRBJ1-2	TGCAGCGTCAATACAGGGGGCGGTAACTATGGCTACACCTTC	CSVNTGGGNYGYTF
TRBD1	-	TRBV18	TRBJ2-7	TGTGCCAGCTCACCTCAGGGGGCGGCATCCTACGAGCAGTACTTC	CASSPQGAASYEQYF
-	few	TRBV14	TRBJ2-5	TGTGCCAGCAGCCAAGGGTCCGCCGCTCTCCAAGAGACCCAGTACTTC	CASSQGSAALQETQYF
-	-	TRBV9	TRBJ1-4	TGTGCCAGCAGCGCCGATGCAACTAATGAAAAACTGTTTTTT	CASSADATNEKLFF
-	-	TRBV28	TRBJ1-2	TGTGCCAGCAGTCACGGCCCCGCGGGCTACACCTTC	CASSHGPAGYTF
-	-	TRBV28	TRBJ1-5	TGTGCCAGCAGTTTATCTTTGGGTCCGCAGCCCCAGCATTTT	CASSLSLGPQPQHF
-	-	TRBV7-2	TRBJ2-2	TGTGCCAGCAGCAACGGGCCCTTCACCGGGGAGCTGTTTTTT	CASSNGPFTGELFF
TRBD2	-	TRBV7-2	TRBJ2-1	TGTGCCAGCAGCCTCTTCGGACGTAGCGGGAGCAGGAGCGATGAGCAGTTCTTC	CASSLFGRSGSRSDEQFF
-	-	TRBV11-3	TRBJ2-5	TGTGCCAGCAGCTTAGGGACGAGAGAGACCCAGTACTTC	CASSLGTRETQYF
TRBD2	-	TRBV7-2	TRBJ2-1	TGTGCCAGCAGCTTTTCTAGCGGTTACAATGAGCAGTTCTTC	CASSFSSGYNEQFF
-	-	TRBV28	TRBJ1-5	TGTGCCAGCAGTTTATTTTCCTCCCGAAATCAGCCCCAGCATTTT	CASSLFSSRNQPQHF
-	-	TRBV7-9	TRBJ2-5	TGTGCCAGCAGCTCCAGATACAGGGAGGAGACCCAGTACTTC	CASSSRYREETQYF
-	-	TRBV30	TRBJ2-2	TGTGCCTGGGGGCGCTCCGGGGAGCTGTTTTTT	CAWGRSGELFF
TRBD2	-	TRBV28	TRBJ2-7	TGTGCCAGCAGATCCTCCCAGGGAGGGAGCTCCTACGAGCAGTACTTC	CASRSSQGGSSYEQYF
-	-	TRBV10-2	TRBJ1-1	TGCGCCAGCACCAGGGACACTGAAGCTTTCTTT	CASTRDTEAFF
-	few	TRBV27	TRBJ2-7	TGTGCCAGCAGTTTAAATGGTGGCGAGCAGTACTTC	CASSLNGGEQYF